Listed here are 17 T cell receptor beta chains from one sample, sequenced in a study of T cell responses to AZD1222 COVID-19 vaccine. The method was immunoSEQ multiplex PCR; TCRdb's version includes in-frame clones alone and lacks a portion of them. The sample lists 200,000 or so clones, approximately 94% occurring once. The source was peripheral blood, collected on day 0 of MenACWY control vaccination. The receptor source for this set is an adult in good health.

The CDR3 DNA reads TGTGCCAGCAGACAGACAGGGAGAGCTTTCTTT. Translated, it gives CASRQTGRAFF. J is TRBJ1-1 and V is TRBV6-5, with TRBD1 identical over 7 bases. Germline values: CDR1 MNHEY, CDR2 SVGAGI. V trimming: 6 bases; J trimming: 10 bases; junction bases outside the gene matches: 5. This CDR3 comprises 11 residues.

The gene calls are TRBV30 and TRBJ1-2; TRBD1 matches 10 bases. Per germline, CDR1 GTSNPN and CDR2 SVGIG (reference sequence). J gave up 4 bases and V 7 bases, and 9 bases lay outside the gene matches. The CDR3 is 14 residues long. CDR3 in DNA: TGTGCCTCAATCCCGACAGGGGGCAGCTATGGCTACACCTTC. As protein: CASIPTGGSYGYTF.

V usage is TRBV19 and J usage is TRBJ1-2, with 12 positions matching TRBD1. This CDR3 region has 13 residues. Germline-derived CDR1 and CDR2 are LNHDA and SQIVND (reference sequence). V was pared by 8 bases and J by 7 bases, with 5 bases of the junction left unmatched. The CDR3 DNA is TGTGCCAGTTTACCGGGACAGGGGGCTGGCTACACCTTC. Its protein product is CASLPGQGAGYTF.

The CDR3, as DNA: TGTGCCAGCAGCTTGGACAACCTCTCTGGAAACACCATATATTTT. This codes for CASSLDNLSGNTIYF. This chain joins TRBV6-5 and TRBJ1-3; D may be TRBD1 (5 bases). CDR3 length: 15 residues. V dropped 6 bases and J dropped 0 bases, with 12 bases sitting between them. Per germline, CDR1 MNHEY and CDR2 SVGAGI.

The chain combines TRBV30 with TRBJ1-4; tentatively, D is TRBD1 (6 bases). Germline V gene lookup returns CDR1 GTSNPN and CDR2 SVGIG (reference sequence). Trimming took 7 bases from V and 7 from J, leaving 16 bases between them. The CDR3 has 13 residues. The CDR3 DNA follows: TGTGCCTTGATACAGGGAAAGGGTGAAAAACTGTTTTTT. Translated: CALIQGKGEKLFF. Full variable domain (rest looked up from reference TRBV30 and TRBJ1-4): SQTIHQWPATLVQPVGSPLSLECTVEGTSNPNLYWYRQAAGRGLQLLFYSVGIGQISSEVPQNLSASRPQDRQFILSSKKLLLSDSGFYLCALIQGKGEKLFFGSGTQLSVL.

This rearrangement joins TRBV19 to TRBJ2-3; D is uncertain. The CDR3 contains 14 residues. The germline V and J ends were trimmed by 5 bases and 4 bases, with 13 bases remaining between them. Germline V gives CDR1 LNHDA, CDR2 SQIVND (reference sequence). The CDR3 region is CASSLAPPADTQYF. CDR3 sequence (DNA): TGTGCCAGTAGTCTCGCTCCCCCGGCAGATACGCAGTATTTT. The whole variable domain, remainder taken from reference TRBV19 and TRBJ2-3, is DGGITQSPKYLFRKEGQNVTLSCEQNLNHDAMYWYRQDPGQGLRLIYYSQIVNDFQKGDIAEGYSVSREKKESFPLTVTSAQKNPTAFYLCASSLAPPADTQYFGPGTRLTVL.

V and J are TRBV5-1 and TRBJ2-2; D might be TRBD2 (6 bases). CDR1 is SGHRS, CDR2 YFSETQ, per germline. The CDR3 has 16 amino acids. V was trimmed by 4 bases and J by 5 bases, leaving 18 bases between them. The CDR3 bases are TGCGCCAGCAGCGCGGGGACGGCGGGACTGACCGGGGAGCTGTTTTTT. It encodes CASSAGTAGLTGELFF.

The CDR3 reads CASSEAGPVYGYTF. Written as DNA, the CDR3 is TGTGCCAGCAGTGAAGCGGGACCCGTCTATGGCTACACCTTC. V and J are TRBV2 and TRBJ1-2; D is possibly TRBD1 (5 bases). Germline-derived CDR1 and CDR2 are SNHLY and FYNNEI. V was cut by 0 bases and J by 4 bases, with 9 bases left in between. The CDR3 totals 14 residues.

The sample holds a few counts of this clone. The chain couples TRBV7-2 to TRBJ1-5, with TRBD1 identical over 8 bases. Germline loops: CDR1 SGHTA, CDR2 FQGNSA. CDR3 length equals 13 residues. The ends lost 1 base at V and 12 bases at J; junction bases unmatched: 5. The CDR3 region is CASSLVTGGSQHF. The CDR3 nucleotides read TGTGCCAGCAGCTTAGTTACAGGGGGGAGCCAGCATTTT.

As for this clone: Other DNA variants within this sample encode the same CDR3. The CDR3 nucleotides read TGTGCCTGGAGCCGACAGATCAATTCACCCCTCCACTTT. This sequence encodes CAWSRQINSPLHF. The V call is TRBV30, the J call TRBJ1-6; D is possibly TRBD1 (5 bases). This CDR3 has 13 amino acids. The V gene's germline CDR1 is GTSNPN and CDR2 SVGIG (reference sequence). V was clipped by 3 bases and J by 7 bases, with 10 bases between them.

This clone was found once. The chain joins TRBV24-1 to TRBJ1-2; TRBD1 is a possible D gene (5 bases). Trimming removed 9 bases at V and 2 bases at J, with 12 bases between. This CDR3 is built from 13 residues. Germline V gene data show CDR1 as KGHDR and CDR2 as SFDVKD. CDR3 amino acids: CATGTETNYGYTF. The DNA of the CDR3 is TGTGCCACCGGGACGGAAACCAACTATGGCTACACCTTC.

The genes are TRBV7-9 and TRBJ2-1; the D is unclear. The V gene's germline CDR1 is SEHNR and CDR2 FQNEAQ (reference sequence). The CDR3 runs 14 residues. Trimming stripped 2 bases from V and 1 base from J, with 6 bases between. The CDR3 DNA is TGTGCCAGCAGCTTACTCCGGTCCTACAATGAGCAGTTCTTC. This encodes CASSLLRSYNEQFF.

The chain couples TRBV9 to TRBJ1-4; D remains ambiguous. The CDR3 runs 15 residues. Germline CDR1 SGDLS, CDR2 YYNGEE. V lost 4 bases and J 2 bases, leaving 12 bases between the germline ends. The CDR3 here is CASSFGVQTNEKLFF. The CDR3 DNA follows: TGTGCCAGCAGCTTCGGGGTGCAGACTAATGAAAAACTGTTTTTT.

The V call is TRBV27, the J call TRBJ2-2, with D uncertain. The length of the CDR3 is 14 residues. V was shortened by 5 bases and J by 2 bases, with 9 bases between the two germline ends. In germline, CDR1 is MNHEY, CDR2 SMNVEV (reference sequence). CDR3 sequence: CASSGKTNTGELFF. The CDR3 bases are TGTGCCAGCAGTGGAAAGACTAACACCGGGGAGCTGTTTTTT.

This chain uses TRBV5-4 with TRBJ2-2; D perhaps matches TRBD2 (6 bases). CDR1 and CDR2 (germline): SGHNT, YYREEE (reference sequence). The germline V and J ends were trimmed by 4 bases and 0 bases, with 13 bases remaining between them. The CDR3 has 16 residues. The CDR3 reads CASSLGRLANTGELFF. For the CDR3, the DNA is TGTGCCAGCAGCCTTGGGAGGCTCGCGAACACCGGGGAGCTGTTTTTT.

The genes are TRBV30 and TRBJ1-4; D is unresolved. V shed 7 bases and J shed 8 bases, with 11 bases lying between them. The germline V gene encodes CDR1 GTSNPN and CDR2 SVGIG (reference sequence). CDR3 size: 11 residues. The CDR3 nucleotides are TGTGCCTACCAGCGACCGGAAAAACTGTTTTTT. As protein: CAYQRPEKLFF.

The CDR3 sequence is CSARSPSQLFF. DNA of the CDR3: TGCAGTGCTAGATCGCCGAGTCAACTGTTTTTT. The V call is TRBV20-1, the J call TRBJ1-4; D is ambiguous. This CDR3 is 11 amino acids long. The germline V and J ends were trimmed by 2 bases and 12 bases, with 10 bases remaining between them. The germline gives CDR1 DFQATT, CDR2 SNEGSKA (reference sequence).